The 28 T cell receptor beta chains presented below share a single source sample, sequenced in a study of T cells in Graves' hyperthyroidism and ophthalmopathy. Using RNA transcripts as the source, TCR beta CDR3 regions were amplified. Researchers ran a first-round RT-PCR on the TCR CDR3 using the HTBI primer set. A single record per CDR3 protein comes from TCRdb applying MiXCR to the multiplex PCR reads. In the table there are more than 500,000 distinct CDR3 sequences, roughly 15% of which are singletons. The sample was blood. These TCRs come from a woman between 40 and 55 years old with Graves' ophthalmopathy.

This clonotype has a count of ten or more. The chain has TRBV18 and TRBJ1-1; the D is unclear. In germline, CDR1 is KGHSH, CDR2 LQKENI. The CDR3 consists of 16 residues. V lost 3 bases and J 2 bases, leaving 16 bases between the germline ends. The CDR3 DNA sequence: TGTGCCAGCTCACCGCCCGGAGGAGGGATCAACACTGAAGCTTTCTTT. Translating it yields CASSPPGGGINTEAFF.

This clonotype was picked up many times. Germline is not matched at one junction end, which may reflect a read error. The chain links TRBV28 to TRBJ2-5, with D uncertain. The length of the CDR3 is 14 residues. Looked up from germline, CDR1 is MDHEN and CDR2 is SYDVKM. The CDR3, as DNA: TGTGCCGGCAGTCCATCTACCCTTCGGGAGACCCAGTACTTC. Protein sequence: CAGSPSTLRETQYF. Full variable domain (rest looked up from reference TRBV28 and TRBJ2-5): DVKVTQSSRYLVKRTGEKVFLECVQDMDHENMFWYRQDPGLGLRLIYFSYDVKMKEKGDIPEGYSVSREKKERFSLILESASTNQTSMYLCAGSPSTLRETQYFGPGTRLLVL.

This rearrangement joins TRBV6-2 or TRBV6-3 to TRBJ2-5; D is possibly TRBD1 (5 bases). Germline V lookup: CDR1 MNHEY, CDR2 SVGEGT. This CDR3 region has 13 residues. V lost 2 bases, J lost 9 bases, and 13 bases lay in between. CDR3 region: CASSYHLEGAQYF. CDR3 coding DNA: TGTGCCAGCAGTTACCACCTGGAAGGGGCCCAGTACTTC.

This clonotype came up many times. The rearrangement links TRBV7-8 to TRBJ2-5, with a tentative D call TRBD2 (5 bases). CDR1 is SGHVS, CDR2 FQNEAQ, per germline. Trimming stripped 5 bases from V and 1 base from J, with 14 bases between. The CDR3 loop spans 15 amino acids. Here the CDR3 reads CASSRGLTTQETQYF. The CDR3 coding sequence is TGTGCCAGCAGCCGCGGACTGACGACCCAAGAGACCCAGTACTTC.

This clonotype was seen at least ten times. V is TRBV28 and J is TRBJ1-1, with unresolved D. The CDR3 runs 14 residues. Germline V gene data show CDR1 as MDHEN and CDR2 as SYDVKM. V was pared by 2 bases and J by 4 bases, with 11 bases between. The CDR3 region has the DNA TGTGCCAGCAGTTTAGGGCGACGTGGCACTGAAGCTTTCTTT. The encoded protein is CASSLGRRGTEAFF.

This clonotype was seen repeatedly, ten times or more. This rearrangement joins TRBV6-1 to TRBJ1-5; D not resolved. CDR1 and CDR2 (germline): MNHNS, SASEGT. V lost 4 bases to trimming and J lost 6 bases, with 7 bases between them. CDR3 size: 12 residues. CDR3 protein: CASSAGSQPQHF. For the CDR3, the DNA is TGTGCCAGCAGTGCGGGCAGTCAGCCCCAGCATTTT.

This clonotype was recorded at least ten times. CDR3 coding DNA: TGTGCCAGCAGCCAGACAAAGAACACTGAAGCTTTCTTT. This sequence encodes CASSQTKNTEAFF. The chain links TRBV12-3 or TRBV12-4 to TRBJ1-1; no definite D call. This CDR3 is 13 amino acids long. The V and J ends lost 6 bases and 1 base respectively, with 9 bases between them.

This clonotype was found many times. The V gene is TRBV30, the J gene TRBJ1-1; maybe TRBD1 (5 bases). The CDR3 sequence is 14 residues long. Germline values: CDR1 GTSNPN, CDR2 SVGIG (reference sequence). V lost 5 bases, J lost 5 bases, and 18 bases lay in between. The CDR3 loop reads CAWGWGGIGTEAFF. The CDR3 DNA follows: TGTGCCTGGGGTTGGGGGGGGATCGGGACTGAAGCTTTCTTT.

V gene TRBV18 combines with J gene TRBJ2-7; no clear D gene. Germline V gene sequence: CDR1 KGHSH, CDR2 LQKENI. The CDR3 covers 16 residues. V lost 6 bases to trimming and J lost 6 bases, with 24 bases between them. CDR3 sequence (DNA): TGTGCCAGCTCTCCAGACATGACACCCCAGACTTCCGAGCAGTACTTC. Translation gives CASSPDMTPQTSEQYF.

This clonotype was seen only a few times. A clone one base away is much larger, so this may be a read error. Given the absence of the conserved phenylalanine or tryptophan at the CDR3 end, a read error is likely. The chain has TRBV30 and TRBJ1-1, with 8 bases aligning to TRBD1. CDR1 is GTSNPN and CDR2 is SVGIG in the germline V gene (reference sequence). The CDR3 has 16 residues. V lost 0 bases and J lost 0; bases outside the gene matches: 6. CDR3 DNA sequence: TGTGCCTGGAGTGTTCTCGGACAGGGCATGAACACTGAAGCTTTCCTT. It specifies CAWSVLGQGMNTEAFL.

The rearrangement links TRBV19 to TRBJ2-2; tentatively, D is TRBD2 (6 bases). Trimming left V 7 bases short and J 5 bases short, with 11 bases between. This CDR3 region has 13 residues. Germline V gene sequence: CDR1 LNHDA, CDR2 SQIVND (reference sequence). CDR3 nucleotides: TGTGCCAGTAATGGAGGAGGGACCGGGGAGCTGTTTTTT. Translated, it gives CASNGGGTGELFF. Together with reference TRBV19 and TRBJ2-2, the CDR3 gives the full variable domain: DGGITQSPKYLFRKEGQNVTLSCEQNLNHDAMYWYRQDPGQGLRLIYYSQIVNDFQKGDIAEGYSVSREKKESFPLTVTSAQKNPTAFYLCASNGGGTGELFFGEGSRLTVL.

Ten or more counts support this clonotype. This sequence joins TRBV28 and TRBJ2-2; tentatively, D is TRBD2 (5 bases). V lost 6 bases to trimming and J lost 11 bases, with 13 bases between them. The CDR3 has 12 amino acids. CDR1 is MDHEN, CDR2 SYDVKM, per germline. The CDR3 bases are TGTGCCAGCAGCCGGCTAGCTGGAGAGCTGTTTTTT. Translated: CASSRLAGELFF.

Ten or more counts support this clonotype. V is TRBV13 and J is TRBJ1-3; D uncertain. Germline CDR1 and CDR2: PRHDT and FYEKMQ (reference sequence). Trimming cost V 3 bases and J 0 bases, with 6 bases left between them. The CDR3 has 14 residues. The CDR3 is CASSLGDSGNTIYF. The CDR3 bases are TGTGCCAGCAGCTTGGGCGACTCTGGAAACACCATATATTTT.

The chain joins TRBV6-5 to TRBJ2-1; TRBD1 or TRBD2 may be the D gene (5 bases each). Germline values: CDR1 MNHEY, CDR2 SVGAGI. Trimming pared 1 base from V and 7 bases from J, leaving 14 bases between. The CDR3 spans 15 residues. The CDR3 DNA sequence: TGTGCCAGCAGTTACTGGGGGAGTAACAGGAATGAGCAGTTCTTC. Protein sequence: CASSYWGSNRNEQFF.

This clonotype was picked up many times. The rearrangement links TRBV11-2 to TRBJ2-3; 10 bases agree with TRBD1. Germline V gene data show CDR1 as SGHAT and CDR2 as FQNNGV. The CDR3 is 17 residues long. The V gene end was trimmed by 5 bases and the J gene end by 1 base; junction bases not matched to a gene: 9. The CDR3 loop reads CASSQRDRGWGTDTQYF. CDR3 coding DNA: TGTGCCAGCAGCCAGAGGGACAGGGGTTGGGGCACAGATACGCAGTATTTT. Supplemented by reference TRBV11-2 and TRBJ2-3, the full variable domain reads EAGVAQSPRYKIIEKRQSVAFWCNPISGHATLYWYQQILGQGPKLLIQFQNNGVVDDSQLPKDRFSAERLKGVDSTLKIQPAKLEDSAVYLCASSQRDRGWGTDTQYFGPGTRLTVL.

The rearrangement uses TRBV4-2 and TRBJ1-3; a weak D match, TRBD1 (6 bases). CDR1 and CDR2 from the germline V gene are LGHNA and YNFKEQ. CDR3 length equals 17 residues. With 0 bases removed from V and 1 base from J, the gap between germline ends came to 13 bases. The CDR3 protein is CASSQDYLGASGNTIYF. The CDR3 DNA follows: TGTGCCAGCAGCCAAGATTATTTGGGGGCATCTGGAAACACCATATATTTT.

This clonotype was detected many times. CDR3 sequence reads: CASSPLGRQPTEAFF. The CDR3 DNA reads as TGTGCCAGCAGCCCATTAGGGCGACAGCCCACTGAAGCTTTCTTT. The V and J genes are TRBV4-2 and TRBJ1-1, with D possibly TRBD1 on 5 matching bases. Trimming left V 4 bases short and J 4 bases short, with 16 bases between. Germline CDR1 and CDR2: LGHNA and YNFKEQ. CDR3 length: 15 residues.

This clonotype was detected ten times or more. This sequence joins TRBV12-3 or TRBV12-4 and TRBJ2-7; 10 nucleotides line up with TRBD1. The CDR3 contains 11 residues. The J segment lost 7 bases and the V segment lost 6 bases, leaving 0 bases of the junction unmatched. The CDR3 reads CASRDRGEQYF. The DNA for the CDR3 is TGTGCCAGCAGGGACAGGGGGGAGCAGTACTTC.

On this clonotype: A much more abundant neighbour one base away suggests this may be a read error. The genes are TRBV7-9 and TRBJ1-2; tentative D call: TRBD1 (5 bases). The CDR3 totals 14 residues. The V end lost 10 bases, the J end lost 5 bases, and 20 bases lay between the germline ends. Germline CDR1 reads SEHNR; CDR2 reads FQNEAQ (reference sequence). Here the CDR3 reads CAIDSALGPYGYTF. CDR3 DNA: TGTGCCATCGATTCTGCTTTGGGACCGTATGGCTACACCTTC.

This clonotype was picked up many times. This chain connects TRBV29-1 to TRBJ2-7; perhaps TRBD1 as D (5 bases). The CDR3 has 12 amino acids. Germline V gene lookup returns CDR1 SQVTM and CDR2 ANQGSEA. V lost 4 bases, J lost 0 bases, and 7 bases lay in between. CDR3 nucleotides: TGCAGCGTTGGGACACACTCCTACGAGCAGTACTTC. Amino acids: CSVGTHSYEQYF.

This clonotype was seen a few times. The chain combines TRBV6-2 or TRBV6-3 with TRBJ2-1, with unresolved D. The CDR3 has 12 residues. V was trimmed by 2 bases and J by 9 bases, leaving 8 bases between them. CDR1 is MNHEY and CDR2 is SVGEGT in the germline V gene. The CDR3, as DNA: TGTGCCAGCAGTTACAAGGCTTCTGAGCAGTTCTTC. It codes for CASSYKASEQFF.

The sample holds one count of this clonotype. The chain carries TRBV7-2 and TRBJ2-7, with D uncertain. The CDR3 spans 14 residues. Trimming removed 5 bases at V and 9 bases at J, with 20 bases between. CDR1 and CDR2 (germline): SGHTA, FQGNSA. The CDR3 protein is CASSQPYGSFRQYF. The CDR3 region has the DNA TGTGCCAGCAGCCAACCTTATGGTTCATTTCGGCAGTACTTC.

This clonotype showed up many times. The gene calls are TRBV12-3 or TRBV12-4 and TRBJ2-7; tentatively, D is TRBD1 (5 bases). The V gene lost 6 bases and the J gene lost 4 bases, with 13 bases spanning the gap. The CDR3 covers 13 residues. The CDR3 nucleotides are TGTGCCAGCAGCCTAGGCAGACAGTACGAGCAGTACTTC. Its translation: CASSLGRQYEQYF.

This clonotype was detected ten times or more. The chain is built from TRBV9 and TRBJ2-2; D remains unclear. The CDR3 spans 12 residues. Per the germline V gene, CDR1 is SGDLS and CDR2 is YYNGEE. Trimming removed 0 bases at V and 7 bases at J, with 4 bases between. The CDR3 spells CASSVGVGELFF. CDR3 nucleotide sequence: TGTGCCAGCAGCGTAGGGGTCGGGGAGCTGTTTTTT.

The sample holds a few counts of this clonotype. This chain links TRBV27 with TRBJ1-5; D is unresolved. Germline CDR1 reads MNHEY; CDR2 reads SMNVEV (reference sequence). V lost 6 bases to trimming and J lost 4 bases, with 13 bases between them. There are 14 residues in the CDR3. In DNA, the CDR3 is TGTGCCAGCAGGGAGGGAGTGGTGAATCAGCCCCAGCATTTT. This encodes CASREGVVNQPQHF.

For this clonotype: Being one base from a much bigger clone, this may be a read error. V usage is TRBV12-3 or TRBV12-4 and J usage is TRBJ1-5; D is unresolved. The CDR3 runs to 12 residues. As DNA, the CDR3 is TGTGCCGGCAGTTTTCAGAATCGGCCCCAGCATTTT. Translating gives CAGSFQNRPQHF.

This clonotype came up many times. The V gene is TRBV19, the J gene TRBJ2-7; 7 bases are a match to TRBD2. CDR3 length equals 14 residues. Germline V gene lookup returns CDR1 LNHDA and CDR2 SQIVND (reference sequence). V was clipped by 3 bases and J by 0 bases; unmatched bases: 2. The CDR3: CASSIGRYSYEQYF. CDR3 nucleotides: TGTGCCAGTAGTATCGGGAGGTACTCCTACGAGCAGTACTTC.

A few counts support this clonotype. The gene calls are TRBV12-5 and TRBJ2-7; 7 positions agree with TRBD1. With V trimmed by 3 bases and J by 3 bases, 14 bases remained unmatched. The germline V gene encodes CDR1 LGHNT and CDR2 FRNRAP. The CDR3 length is 17 residues. Here the CDR3 DNA reads TGTGCTAGTGGTTTACCTGCCGGGACAGATCTCCTCTACGAGCAGTACTTC. This gives the protein CASGLPAGTDLLYEQYF.